This is a list of T cell receptor beta chains from one sample in a study of cytomegalovirus exposure and HLA in healthy donors. Profiled with immunoSEQ multiplex PCR; TCRdb holds only in-frame clones, not every one. This sample has some 120,000 clones; 85% to 90% occur once, and the top ten carry about 1.5%. Sequencing was carried out using PBMCs. These receptors originate from a man aged 25-40 years in good health and CMV-seronegative. Each CDR3 is given with its conserved first and last residue. A D gene is named only where the DNA matches it firmly.

v_call: TRBV10-1; d_call: TRBD2; j_call: TRBJ2-3; cdr3_nt: TGCGCCAGCGGGGGGACTAGCGGGGCCACAGATACGCAGTATTTT; cdr3_aa: CASGGTSGATDTQYF
v_call: TRBV29-1; d_call: -; j_call: TRBJ2-5; cdr3_nt: TGCAGCGTGGACAGCGATGAAGAGACCCAGTACTTC; cdr3_aa: CSVDSDEETQYF
v_call: TRBV6-6; d_call: TRBD2; j_call: TRBJ2-7; cdr3_nt: TGTGCCAGCAGTTACGGGGGGAGGGACGGCTCCTACGAGCAGTACTTC; cdr3_aa: CASSYGGRDGSYEQYF
v_call: TRBV18; d_call: TRBD2; j_call: TRBJ2-7; cdr3_nt: TGTGCCAGCTCACCGCGGGGGTCCTACGAGCAGTACTTC; cdr3_aa: CASSPRGSYEQYF
v_call: TRBV7-3; d_call: -; j_call: TRBJ2-2; cdr3_nt: TGTGCCAGCAGCTTAATGGGACACTATAACACCGGGGAGCTGTTTTTT; cdr3_aa: CASSLMGHYNTGELFF
v_call: TRBV13; d_call: -; j_call: TRBJ2-1; cdr3_nt: TGTGCCAGCAGTCTCCCAGAGAGGGGAGGAAACAATGAGCAGTTCTTC; cdr3_aa: CASSLPERGGNNEQFF
v_call: TRBV28; d_call: TRBD1; j_call: TRBJ1-2; cdr3_nt: TGTGCCAGCACCCCGTGGGGGACAGGGGGGCCGCAGGGGTATGGCTACACCTTC; cdr3_aa: CASTPWGTGGPQGYGYTF
v_call: TRBV9; d_call: -; j_call: TRBJ1-4; cdr3_nt: TGTGCCAGCAGACGGACTTTAGACGAAAAACTGTTTTTT; cdr3_aa: CASRRTLDEKLFF
v_call: TRBV18; d_call: -; j_call: TRBJ2-7; cdr3_nt: TGTGCCAGCTCATTAATGAGAGCGGGCTTTTACGAGCAGTACTTC; cdr3_aa: CASSLMRAGFYEQYF
v_call: TRBV30; d_call: -; j_call: TRBJ1-2; cdr3_nt: TGTGCCTGGAGTACTACAGGGTCCTACGGCTACACCTTC; cdr3_aa: CAWSTTGSYGYTF
v_call: TRBV19; d_call: -; j_call: TRBJ1-5; cdr3_nt: TGTGCCAGTAGTATAACAGGGATACAGCCCCAGCATTTT; cdr3_aa: CASSITGIQPQHF
v_call: TRBV5-4; d_call: -; j_call: TRBJ2-1; cdr3_nt: TGTGCCAGCAGCCTTGACAACAATGAGCAGTTCTTC; cdr3_aa: CASSLDNNEQFF
v_call: TRBV14; d_call: TRBD2; j_call: TRBJ2-7; cdr3_nt: TGTGCCAGCAGCCTATTAGCGGGAGTAGGTGGGCGCGAGCAGTACTTC; cdr3_aa: CASSLLAGVGGREQYF
v_call: TRBV27; d_call: TRBD1; j_call: TRBJ2-5; cdr3_nt: TGTGCCAGCAGTTTGACAGGGTGGGGGGAGACCCAGTACTTC; cdr3_aa: CASSLTGWGETQYF